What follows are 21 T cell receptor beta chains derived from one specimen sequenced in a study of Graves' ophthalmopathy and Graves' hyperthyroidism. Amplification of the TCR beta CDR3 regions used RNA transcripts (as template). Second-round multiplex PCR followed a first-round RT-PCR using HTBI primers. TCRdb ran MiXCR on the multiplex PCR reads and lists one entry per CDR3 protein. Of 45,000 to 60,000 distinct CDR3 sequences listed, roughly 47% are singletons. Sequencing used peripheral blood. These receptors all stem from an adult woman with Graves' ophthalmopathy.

In DNA, the CDR3 is TGTGCCAGCAGCCAGGGGACAGGGGGCACAGATACGCAGTATTTT. Amino acids: CASSQGTGGTDTQYF. This sequence joins TRBV7-8 and TRBJ2-3; 10 nucleotides align to TRBD1. V was pared by 5 bases and J by 1 base, with 3 bases of the junction left unmatched. Germline CDR1 SGHVS, CDR2 FQNEAQ. The CDR3 sequence is 15 residues long.

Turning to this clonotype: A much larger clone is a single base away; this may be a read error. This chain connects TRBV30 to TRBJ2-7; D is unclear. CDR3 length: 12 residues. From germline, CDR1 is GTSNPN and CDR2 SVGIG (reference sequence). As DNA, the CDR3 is TGTGCCTGGAGTGGTCAGGTCCACGAGCAGTGCTTC. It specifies CAWSGQVHEQCF.

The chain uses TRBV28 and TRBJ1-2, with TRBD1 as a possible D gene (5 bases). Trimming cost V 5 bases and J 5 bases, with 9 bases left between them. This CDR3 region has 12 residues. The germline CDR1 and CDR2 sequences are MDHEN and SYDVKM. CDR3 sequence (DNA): TGTGCCAGCAGTGGGGGGGTTTATGGCTACACCTTC. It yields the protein CASSGGVYGYTF.

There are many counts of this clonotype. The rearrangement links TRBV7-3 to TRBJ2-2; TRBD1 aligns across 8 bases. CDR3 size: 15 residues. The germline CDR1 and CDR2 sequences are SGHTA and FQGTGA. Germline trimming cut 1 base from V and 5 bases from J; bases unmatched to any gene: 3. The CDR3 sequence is CASSLKQGATGELFF. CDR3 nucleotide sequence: TGTGCCAGCAGCTTAAAGCAGGGGGCGACCGGGGAGCTGTTTTTT.

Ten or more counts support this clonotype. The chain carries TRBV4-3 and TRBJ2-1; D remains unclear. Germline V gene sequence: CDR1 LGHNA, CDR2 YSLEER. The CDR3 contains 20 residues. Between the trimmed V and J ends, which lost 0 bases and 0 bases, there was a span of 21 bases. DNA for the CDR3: TGCGCCAGCAGCCAAGACTTACCCATCTTGTCACAGAACTCCTACAATGAGCAGTTCTTC. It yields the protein CASSQDLPILSQNSYNEQFF.

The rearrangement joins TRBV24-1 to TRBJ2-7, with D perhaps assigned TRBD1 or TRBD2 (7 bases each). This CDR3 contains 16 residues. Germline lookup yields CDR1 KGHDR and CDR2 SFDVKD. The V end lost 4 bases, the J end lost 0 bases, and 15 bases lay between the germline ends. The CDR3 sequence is CATSDSAGGVSYEQYF. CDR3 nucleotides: TGTGCCACCAGTGACTCAGCAGGGGGGGTCTCCTACGAGCAGTACTTC.

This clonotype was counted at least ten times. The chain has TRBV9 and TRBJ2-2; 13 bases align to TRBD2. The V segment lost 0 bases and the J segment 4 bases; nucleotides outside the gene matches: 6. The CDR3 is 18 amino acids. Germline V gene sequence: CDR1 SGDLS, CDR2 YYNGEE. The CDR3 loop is CASSVEIGLAGVTGELFF. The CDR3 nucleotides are TGTGCCAGCAGCGTAGAGATTGGACTAGCGGGAGTCACCGGGGAGCTGTTTTTT. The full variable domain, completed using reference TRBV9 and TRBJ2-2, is DSGVTQTPKHLITATGQRVTLRCSPRSGDLSVYWYQQSLDQGLQFLIQYYNGEERAKGNILERFSAQQFPDLHSELNLSSLELGDSALYFCASSVEIGLAGVTGELFFGEGSRLTVL.

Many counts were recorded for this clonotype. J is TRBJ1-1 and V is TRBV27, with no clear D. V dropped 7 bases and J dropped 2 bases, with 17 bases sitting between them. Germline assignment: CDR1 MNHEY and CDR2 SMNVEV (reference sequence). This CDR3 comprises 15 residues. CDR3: CASKSSGGPNTEAFF. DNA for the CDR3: TGTGCCAGCAAGAGTAGCGGCGGGCCCAACACTGAAGCTTTCTTT.

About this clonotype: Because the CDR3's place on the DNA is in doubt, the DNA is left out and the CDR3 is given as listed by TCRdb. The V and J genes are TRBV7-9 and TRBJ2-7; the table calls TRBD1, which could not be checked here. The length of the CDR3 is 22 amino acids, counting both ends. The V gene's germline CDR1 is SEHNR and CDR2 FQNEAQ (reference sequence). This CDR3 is CASSSQTSVYFCANGLGNEQYF.

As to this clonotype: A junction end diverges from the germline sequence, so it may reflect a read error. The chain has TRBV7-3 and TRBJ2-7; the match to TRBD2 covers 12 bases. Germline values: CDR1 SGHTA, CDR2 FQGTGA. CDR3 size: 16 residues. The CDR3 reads CASRPLAGGETGDRDF. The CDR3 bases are TGTGCCAGCAGACCACTAGCGGGAGGTGAAACCGGGGACAGGGACTTC.

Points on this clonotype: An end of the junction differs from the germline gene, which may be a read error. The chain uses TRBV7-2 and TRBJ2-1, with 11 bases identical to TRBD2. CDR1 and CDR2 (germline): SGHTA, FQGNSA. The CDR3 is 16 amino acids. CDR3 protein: CASSSVLAGVGNEQLF. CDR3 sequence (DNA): TGTGCCAGCAGCTCAGTACTAGCGGGAGTCGGAAATGAGCAGCTCTTC.

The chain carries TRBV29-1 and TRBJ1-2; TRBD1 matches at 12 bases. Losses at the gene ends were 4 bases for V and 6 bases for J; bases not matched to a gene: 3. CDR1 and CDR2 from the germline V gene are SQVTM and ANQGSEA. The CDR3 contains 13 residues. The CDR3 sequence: CSVGDRGHDGYTF. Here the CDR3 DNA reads TGCAGCGTTGGGGACAGGGGGCACGATGGCTACACCTTC.

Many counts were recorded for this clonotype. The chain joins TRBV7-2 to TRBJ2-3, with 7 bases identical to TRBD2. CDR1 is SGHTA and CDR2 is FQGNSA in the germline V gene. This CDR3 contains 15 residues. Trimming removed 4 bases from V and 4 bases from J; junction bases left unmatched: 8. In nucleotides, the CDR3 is TGTGCCAGCAGCTCCTCTTCGGGAGGCGCAGATACGCAGTATTTT. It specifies CASSSSSGGADTQYF.

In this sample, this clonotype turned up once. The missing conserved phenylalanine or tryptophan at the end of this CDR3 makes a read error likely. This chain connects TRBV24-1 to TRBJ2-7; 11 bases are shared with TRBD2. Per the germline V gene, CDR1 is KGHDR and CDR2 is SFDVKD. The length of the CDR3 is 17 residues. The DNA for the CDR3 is TGTGTCACCAGTGACTCAAGGGCTAGCGGGAGGAGCTACGAGCAGTACTTA. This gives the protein CVTSDSRASGRSYEQYL.

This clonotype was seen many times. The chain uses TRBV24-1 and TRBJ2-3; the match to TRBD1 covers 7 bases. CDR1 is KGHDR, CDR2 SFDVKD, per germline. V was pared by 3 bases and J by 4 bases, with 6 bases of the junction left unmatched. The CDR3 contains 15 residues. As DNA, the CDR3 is TGTGCCACCAGTGATCCCCGACAGGGTTCAGATACGCAGTATTTT. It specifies CATSDPRQGSDTQYF.

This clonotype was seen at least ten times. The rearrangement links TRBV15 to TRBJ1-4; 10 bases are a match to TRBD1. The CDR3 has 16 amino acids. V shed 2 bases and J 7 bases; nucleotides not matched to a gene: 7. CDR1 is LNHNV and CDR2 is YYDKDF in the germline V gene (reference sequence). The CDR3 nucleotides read TGTGCCACCAGCAGATCCTCCGGGACAGGGGCTGAAAAACTGTTTTTT. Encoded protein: CATSRSSGTGAEKLFF.

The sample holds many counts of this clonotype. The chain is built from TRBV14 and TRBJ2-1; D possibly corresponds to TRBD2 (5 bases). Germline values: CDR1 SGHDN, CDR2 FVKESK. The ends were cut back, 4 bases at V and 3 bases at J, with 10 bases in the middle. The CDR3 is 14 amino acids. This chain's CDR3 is CASSPGVGYNEQFF. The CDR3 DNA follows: TGTGCCAGCAGCCCCGGGGTAGGCTACAATGAGCAGTTCTTC.

CDR3 DNA: TGTGCCAGCAGCTTGGCAGGACAGGGGGGTGAAAAACTGTTTTTT. Translating gives CASSLAGQGGEKLFF. This chain connects TRBV7-9 to TRBJ1-4, with 10 bases lining up with TRBD1. The CDR3 loop spans 15 amino acids. Germline V gives CDR1 SEHNR, CDR2 FQNEAQ (reference sequence). V trimming: 3 bases; J trimming: 7 bases; junction bases outside the gene matches: 5.

In nucleotides, the CDR3 is TGTGCCAGCCGCCAGACGGGGGGCACCTATGGCTACACCTTC. It codes for CASRQTGGTYGYTF. The V and J genes are TRBV2 and TRBJ1-2, with D possibly matching TRBD1 (6 bases). Looked up from germline, CDR1 is SNHLY and CDR2 is FYNNEI. This CDR3 comprises 14 residues. V lost 8 bases and J 4 bases, leaving 17 bases between the germline ends.

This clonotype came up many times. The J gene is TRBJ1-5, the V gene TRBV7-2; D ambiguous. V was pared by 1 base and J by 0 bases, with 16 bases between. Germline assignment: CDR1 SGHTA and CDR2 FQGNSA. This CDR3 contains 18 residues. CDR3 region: CASSLGAVLGISNQPQHF. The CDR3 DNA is TGTGCCAGCAGCTTAGGGGCGGTGTTAGGCATTAGCAATCAGCCCCAGCATTTT.

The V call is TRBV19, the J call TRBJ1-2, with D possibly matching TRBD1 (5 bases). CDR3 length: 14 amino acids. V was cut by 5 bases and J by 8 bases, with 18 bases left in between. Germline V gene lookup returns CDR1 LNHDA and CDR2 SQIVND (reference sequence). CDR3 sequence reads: CASSWGLASGGYTF. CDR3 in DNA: TGTGCCAGTAGTTGGGGGTTAGCTAGCGGGGGCTACACCTTC.